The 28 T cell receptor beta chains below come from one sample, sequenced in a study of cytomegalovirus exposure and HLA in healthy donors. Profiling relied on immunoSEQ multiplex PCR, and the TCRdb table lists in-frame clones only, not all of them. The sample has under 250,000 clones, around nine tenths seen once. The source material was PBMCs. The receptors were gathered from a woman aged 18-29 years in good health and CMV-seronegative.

Here the CDR3 reads CASSYYVSGQFGYTF. CDR3 bases: TGTGCCAGCAGCTATTACGTTTCGGGACAGTTTGGCTACACCTTC. The V call is TRBV7-9, the J call TRBJ1-2; 7 positions match TRBD1. This CDR3 contains 15 residues. The trim removed 4 bases at V and 7 bases at J, leaving 12 bases unmatched. CDR1 is SEHNR and CDR2 is FQNEAQ in the germline V gene (reference sequence).

The CDR3 region has the DNA TGTGCCAGCAGAACCAGGACTAGCGGGGTCACGTCAGATACGCAGTATTTT. The encoded protein is CASRTRTSGVTSDTQYF. This chain uses TRBV28 with TRBJ2-3, with 12 bases identical to TRBD2. V lost 6 bases and J lost 4; bases outside the gene matches: 11. The germline V gene has CDR1 MDHEN and CDR2 SYDVKM. This CDR3 is 17 amino acids long.

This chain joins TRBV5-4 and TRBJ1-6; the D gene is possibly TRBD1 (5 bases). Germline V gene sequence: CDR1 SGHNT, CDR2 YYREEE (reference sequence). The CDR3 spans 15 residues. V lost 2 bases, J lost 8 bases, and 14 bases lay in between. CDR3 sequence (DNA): TGTGCCAGCAGCTTCAGGGCCGATTCGTATTCACCCCTCCACTTT. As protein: CASSFRADSYSPLHF.

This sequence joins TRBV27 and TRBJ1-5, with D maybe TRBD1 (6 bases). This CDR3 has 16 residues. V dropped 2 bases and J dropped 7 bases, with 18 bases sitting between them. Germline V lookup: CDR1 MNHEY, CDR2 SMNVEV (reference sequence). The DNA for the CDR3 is TGTGCCAGCAGTTTACAACAGGGTGGGCGAGGACAGCCCCAGCATTTT. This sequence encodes CASSLQQGGRGQPQHF.

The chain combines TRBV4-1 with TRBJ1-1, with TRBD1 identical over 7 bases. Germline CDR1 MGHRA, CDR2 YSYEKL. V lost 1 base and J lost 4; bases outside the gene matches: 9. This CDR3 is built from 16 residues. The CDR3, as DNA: TGCGCCAGCAGCCAAGGGGTCGGGACAGCCAGCACTGAAGCTTTCTTT. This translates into CASSQGVGTASTEAFF.

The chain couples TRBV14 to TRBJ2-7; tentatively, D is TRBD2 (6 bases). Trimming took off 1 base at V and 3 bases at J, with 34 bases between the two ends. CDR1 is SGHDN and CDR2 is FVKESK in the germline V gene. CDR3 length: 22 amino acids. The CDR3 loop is CASSQAPFPGRQFRRGDYEQYF. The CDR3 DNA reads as TGTGCCAGCAGCCAAGCCCCGTTTCCCGGGAGACAGTTCCGTAGAGGGGACTACGAGCAGTACTTC.

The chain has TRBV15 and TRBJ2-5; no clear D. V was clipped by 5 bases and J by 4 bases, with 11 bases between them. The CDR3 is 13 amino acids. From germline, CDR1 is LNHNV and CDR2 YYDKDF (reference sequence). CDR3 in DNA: TGTGCCACCAGCGGTAGCAGACTAGAGACCCAGTACTTC. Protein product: CATSGSRLETQYF. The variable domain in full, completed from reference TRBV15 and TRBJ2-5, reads DAMVIQNPRYQVTQFGKPVTLSCSQTLNHNVMYWYQQKSSQAPKLLFHYYDKDFNNEADTPDNFQSRRPNTSFCFLDIRSPGLGDTAMYLCATSGSRLETQYFGPGTRLLVL.

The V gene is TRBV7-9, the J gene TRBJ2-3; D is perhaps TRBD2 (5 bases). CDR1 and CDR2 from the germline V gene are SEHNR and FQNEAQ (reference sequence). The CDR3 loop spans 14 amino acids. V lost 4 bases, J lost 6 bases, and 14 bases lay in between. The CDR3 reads CASSSEVPADTQYF. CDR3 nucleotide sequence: TGTGCCAGCAGCTCGGAGGTACCTGCTGATACGCAGTATTTT. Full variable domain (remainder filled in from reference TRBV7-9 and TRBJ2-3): DTGVSQNPRHKITKRGQNVTFRCDPISEHNRLYWYRQTLGQGPEFLTYFQNEAQLEKSRLLSDRFSAERPKGSFSTLEIQRTEQGDSAMYLCASSSEVPADTQYFGPGTRLTVL.

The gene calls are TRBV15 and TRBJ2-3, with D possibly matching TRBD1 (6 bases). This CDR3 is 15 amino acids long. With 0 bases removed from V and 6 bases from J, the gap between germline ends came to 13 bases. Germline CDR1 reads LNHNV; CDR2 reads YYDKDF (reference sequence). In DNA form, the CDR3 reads TGTGCCACCAGCAGAGAACAAAACAGGGCTGATACGCAGTATTTT. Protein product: CATSREQNRADTQYF.

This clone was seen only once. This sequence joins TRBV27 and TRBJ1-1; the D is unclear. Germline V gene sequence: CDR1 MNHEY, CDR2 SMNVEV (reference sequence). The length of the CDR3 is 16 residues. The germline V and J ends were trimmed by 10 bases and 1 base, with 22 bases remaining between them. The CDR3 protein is CATSHQNSRRNTEAFF. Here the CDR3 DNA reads TGTGCCACCTCTCACCAGAACTCTCGGAGGAACACTGAAGCTTTCTTT.

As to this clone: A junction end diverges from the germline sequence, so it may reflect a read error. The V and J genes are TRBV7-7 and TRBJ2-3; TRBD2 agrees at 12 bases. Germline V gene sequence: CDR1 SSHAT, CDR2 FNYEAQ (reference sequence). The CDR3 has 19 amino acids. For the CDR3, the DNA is TGTGCTAGCAGCTCGCGACTAGCGGGAGACCTCGGGGGCACAGATACGCAGTATTTT. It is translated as CASSSRLAGDLGGTDTQYF.

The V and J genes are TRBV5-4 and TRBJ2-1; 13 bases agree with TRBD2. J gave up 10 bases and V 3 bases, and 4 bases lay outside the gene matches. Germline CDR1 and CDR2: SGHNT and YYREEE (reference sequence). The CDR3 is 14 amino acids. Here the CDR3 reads CASSSGLAGHEQFF. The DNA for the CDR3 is TGTGCCAGCAGCTCGGGACTAGCGGGACACGAGCAGTTCTTC.

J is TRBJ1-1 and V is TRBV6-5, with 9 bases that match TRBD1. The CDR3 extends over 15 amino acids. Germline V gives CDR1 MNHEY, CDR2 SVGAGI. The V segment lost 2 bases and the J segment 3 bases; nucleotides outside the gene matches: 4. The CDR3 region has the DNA TGTGCCAGCAGTTACGGGGACAGGGAGTACACTGAAGCTTTCTTT. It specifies CASSYGDREYTEAFF.

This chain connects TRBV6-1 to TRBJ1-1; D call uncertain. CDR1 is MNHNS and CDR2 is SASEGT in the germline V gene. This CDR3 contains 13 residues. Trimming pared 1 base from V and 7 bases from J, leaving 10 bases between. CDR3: CASSEGQVGEAFF. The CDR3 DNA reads TGTGCCAGCAGTGAAGGTCAGGTCGGTGAAGCTTTCTTT.

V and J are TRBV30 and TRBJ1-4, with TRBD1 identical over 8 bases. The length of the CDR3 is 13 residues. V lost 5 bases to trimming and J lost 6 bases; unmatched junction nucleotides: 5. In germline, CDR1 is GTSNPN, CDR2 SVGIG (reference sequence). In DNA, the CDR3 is TGTGCCTGGGCAGGGGGCTTGTATGAAAAACTGTTTTTT. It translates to CAWAGGLYEKLFF.

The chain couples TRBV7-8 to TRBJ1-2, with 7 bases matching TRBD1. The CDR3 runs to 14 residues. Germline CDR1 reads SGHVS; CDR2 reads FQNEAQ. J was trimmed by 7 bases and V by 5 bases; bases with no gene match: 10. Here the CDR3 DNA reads TGTGCCAGCAGCCATCAAACAGGGGATTCTGGCTACACCTTC. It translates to CASSHQTGDSGYTF.

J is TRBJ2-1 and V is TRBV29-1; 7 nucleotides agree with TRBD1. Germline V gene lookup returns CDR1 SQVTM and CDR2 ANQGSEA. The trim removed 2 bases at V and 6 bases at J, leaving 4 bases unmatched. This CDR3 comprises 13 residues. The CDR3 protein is CSVERTGANEQFF. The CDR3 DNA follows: TGCAGCGTTGAAAGAACAGGGGCCAATGAGCAGTTCTTC.

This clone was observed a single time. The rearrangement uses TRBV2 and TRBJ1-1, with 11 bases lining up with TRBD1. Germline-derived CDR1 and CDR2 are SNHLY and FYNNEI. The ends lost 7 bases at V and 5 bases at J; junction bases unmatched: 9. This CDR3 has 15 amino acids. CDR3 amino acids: CASTPHGQGATEAFF. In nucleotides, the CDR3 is TGTGCCAGCACCCCCCATGGACAGGGGGCGACTGAAGCTTTCTTT.

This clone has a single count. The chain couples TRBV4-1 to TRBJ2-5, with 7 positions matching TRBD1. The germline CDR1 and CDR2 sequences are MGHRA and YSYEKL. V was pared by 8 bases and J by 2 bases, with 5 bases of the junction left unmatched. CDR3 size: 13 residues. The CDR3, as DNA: TGCGCCAGCGCTGGGACAGAGCAAGAGACCCAGTACTTC. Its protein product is CASAGTEQETQYF.

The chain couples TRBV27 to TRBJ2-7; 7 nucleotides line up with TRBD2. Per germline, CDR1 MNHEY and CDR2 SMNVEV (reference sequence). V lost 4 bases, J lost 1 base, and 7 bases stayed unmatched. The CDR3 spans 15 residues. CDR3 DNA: TGTGCCAGCAGTTGGTCTAGCGGTGGGTCCTACGAGCAGTACTTC. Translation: CASSWSSGGSYEQYF.

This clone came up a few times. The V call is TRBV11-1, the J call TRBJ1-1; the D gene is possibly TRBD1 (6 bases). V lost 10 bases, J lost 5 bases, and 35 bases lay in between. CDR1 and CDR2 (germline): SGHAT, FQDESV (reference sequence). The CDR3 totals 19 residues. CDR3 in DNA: TGTGCCACCAAACGAAATTCCCGACTCGGGGGGGCAGGAGGAACTGAAGCTTTCTTT. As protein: CATKRNSRLGGAGGTEAFF.

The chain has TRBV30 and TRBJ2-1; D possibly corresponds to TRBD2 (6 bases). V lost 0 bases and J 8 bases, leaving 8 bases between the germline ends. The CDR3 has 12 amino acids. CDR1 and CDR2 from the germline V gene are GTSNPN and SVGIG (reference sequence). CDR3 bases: TGTGCCTGGAGTGTACGGAGGGATGAGCAGTTCTTC. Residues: CAWSVRRDEQFF.

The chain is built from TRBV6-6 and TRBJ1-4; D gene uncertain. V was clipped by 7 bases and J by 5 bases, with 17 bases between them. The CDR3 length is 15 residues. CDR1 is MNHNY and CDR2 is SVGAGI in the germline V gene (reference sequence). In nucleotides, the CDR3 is TGTGCCAGCACCCTAAATCCCAATCGAAATGAAAAACTGTTTTTT. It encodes CASTLNPNRNEKLFF.

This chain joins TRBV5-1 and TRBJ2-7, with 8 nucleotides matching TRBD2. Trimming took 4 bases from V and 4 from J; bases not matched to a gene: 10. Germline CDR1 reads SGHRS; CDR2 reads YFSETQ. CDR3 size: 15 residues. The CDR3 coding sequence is TGCGCCAGCAGCCACCCCCTAGCGGGCTATTACGAGCAGTACTTC. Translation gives CASSHPLAGYYEQYF.

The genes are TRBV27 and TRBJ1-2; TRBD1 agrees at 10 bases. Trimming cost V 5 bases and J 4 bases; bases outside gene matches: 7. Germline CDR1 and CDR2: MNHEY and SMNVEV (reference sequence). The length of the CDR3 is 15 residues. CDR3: CASSPTGGEGYGYTF. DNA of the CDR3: TGTGCCAGCAGTCCGACAGGGGGCGAGGGCTATGGCTACACCTTC.

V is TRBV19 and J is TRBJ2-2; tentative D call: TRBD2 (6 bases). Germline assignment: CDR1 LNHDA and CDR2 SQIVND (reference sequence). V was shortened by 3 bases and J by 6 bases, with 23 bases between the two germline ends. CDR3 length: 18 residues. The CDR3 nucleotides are TGTGCCAGTAGTATGGAGGTTTTAGGGGAGGCCCCAGCCGGGGAGCTGTTTTTT. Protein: CASSMEVLGEAPAGELFF.

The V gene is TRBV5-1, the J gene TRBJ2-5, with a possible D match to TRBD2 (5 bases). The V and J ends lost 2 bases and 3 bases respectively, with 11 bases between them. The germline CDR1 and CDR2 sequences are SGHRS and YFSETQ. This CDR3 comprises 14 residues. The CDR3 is CASSFSGSEETQYF. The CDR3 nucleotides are TGCGCCAGCAGCTTTTCGGGGTCAGAAGAGACCCAGTACTTC.

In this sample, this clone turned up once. CDR3 sequence reads: CATSRQGMGTEAFF. The CDR3 bases are TGTGCCACCAGCAGACAGGGGATGGGCACTGAAGCTTTCTTT. The chain is built from TRBV15 and TRBJ1-1, with D possibly matching TRBD1 (6 bases). Germline V gene lookup returns CDR1 LNHNV and CDR2 YYDKDF (reference sequence). V gave up 2 bases and J gave up 4 bases, with 11 bases separating them. This CDR3 is 14 amino acids long.